This is a list of T cell receptor beta chains from one sample in a study of T-cell reconstitution after alpha-beta-depleted transplantation in children. TCRdb passed the PCR reads through MiXCR, listing each CDR3 protein once. Among approximately 270,000 distinct CDR3 sequences listed, more than 9% were seen once. Sequencing was performed on PBMCs from the stem cell graft donor, taken from the stem cell graft. The receptors shown here come from a human donor who donated a stem cell graft to a child with SCID. The CDR3 runs from the conserved cysteine through the conserved F or W. A D gene is named only where the DNA matches it firmly. The size field is filled for only some rows; it gives once, few, many or a size class.

>.|few|TRBJ1-5|TRBV10-2|14
CASSDTGINQPQHF
TGCGCCAGCAGTGATACGGGAATCAATCAGCCCCAGCATTTT
>.|.|TRBJ2-1|TRBV27|15
CASTDGRRAYNEQFF
TGTGCCAGCACGGACGGCCGTCGGGCATACAATGAGCAGTTCTTC
>.|.|TRBJ2-2|TRBV5-1|14
CASSLPGGAGELFF
TGCGCCAGCAGCTTGCCAGGAGGGGCCGGGGAGCTGTTTTTT
>.|many|TRBJ1-2|TRBV3-1|15
CASSQGSGTGNGYTF
TGTGCCAGCAGCCAAGGCTCTGGAACGGGGAATGGCTACACCTTC
>TRBD1|many|TRBJ2-7|TRBV6-5|15
CASSYQPGTGVEQYF
TGTGCCAGCAGTTACCAGCCCGGGACAGGGGTCGAGCAGTACTTC
>.|.|TRBJ1-4|TRBV12-3/TRBV12-4|14
CASSFYGHNEKLFF
TGTGCCAGCAGTTTTTACGGCCATAATGAAAAACTGTTTTTT
>.|.|TRBJ2-3|TRBV18|17
CASSSATPSASTDTQYF
TGTGCCAGCTCTTCAGCGACCCCCAGCGCGAGCACAGATACGCAGTATTTT
>.|.|TRBJ1-1|TRBV5-6|15
CASSGEGVVDTEAFF
TGTGCCAGCAGCGGGGAAGGGGTCGTTGACACTGAAGCTTTCTTT
>.|many|TRBJ2-1|TRBV5-1|13
CASSLVLGDQQFF
TGCGCCAGCAGCTTGGTATTAGGGGATCAGCAGTTCTTC
>.|.|TRBJ2-3|TRBV7-6|17
CASSPRSKVASTDTQYF
TGTGCCAGCAGCCCGAGATCCAAGGTCGCTAGCACAGATACGCAGTATTTT
>.|.|TRBJ2-1|TRBV5-1|15
CASSPGDTTHNEQFF
TGCGCCAGCAGCCCCGGGGACACGACTCACAATGAGCAGTTCTTC
>TRBD2|few|TRBJ2-3|TRBV29-1|12
CSAELATDTQYF
TGCAGCGCAGAACTAGCGACAGATACGCAGTATTTT
>TRBD1|many|TRBJ2-7|TRBV6-2/TRBV6-3|14
CASNYRGQGGEQYF
TGTGCCAGCAATTACAGGGGACAGGGGGGCGAGCAGTACTTC
>TRBD2|.|TRBJ2-7|TRBV5-1|11
CASSGGDEQYF
TGCGCCAGCAGCGGGGGGGACGAGCAGTACTTC
>.|few|TRBJ2-7|TRBV5-1|13
CASSPEVGYEQYF
TGCGCCAGCAGCCCTGAGGTTGGCTACGAGCAGTACTTC
>.|few|TRBJ2-7|TRBV27|13
CASSLLGGAEQYF
TGTGCCAGCAGTTTATTGGGGGGCGCCGAGCAGTACTTC
>.|few|TRBJ2-2|TRBV7-9|13
CASSFRDAGELFF
TGTGCCAGCAGCTTCCGGGACGCCGGGGAGCTGTTTTTT
>.|few|TRBJ2-3|TRBV19|15
CASSTDQASTDTQYF
TGTGCCAGTAGTACCGACCAAGCTAGCACAGATACGCAGTATTTT
>TRBD2|few|TRBJ2-3|TRBV20-1|15
CSAGLSGGLTDTQYF
TGCAGTGCTGGACTTAGCGGGGGGTTGACAGATACGCAGTATTTT
>TRBD1|.|TRBJ1-5|TRBV12-3/TRBV12-4|15
CASSWGQAGNQPQHF
TGTGCCAGCAGCTGGGGACAGGCGGGTAATCAGCCCCAGCATTTT
>.|.|TRBJ1-1|TRBV4-1|13
CASSQDLGTEAFF
TGCGCCAGCAGCCAAGATTTAGGCACTGAAGCTTTCTTT